Listed here are 11 T cell receptor beta chains from one sample, sequenced in a study of blood T cells in healthy people across ages. Primed by a sample-barcoded 5' primer and a J-beta primer mix, a second PCR proceeded for 7 to 11 cycles. TCRdb processed the 5' RACE reads anew with MiXCR; each CDR3 protein has one entry. This table has 800,000 to 1,300,000 distinct CDR3 sequences, about 23% appearing once. This sample also appeared in a second study, on T cells of mothers and their children.

Sequences were obtained from blood. These receptors were taken from a girl aged 2-10 years in good health.

The sample holds a few counts of this clonotype. This rearrangement joins TRBV15 to TRBJ2-5; D gene unclear. CDR1 is LNHNV, CDR2 YYDKDF, per germline (reference sequence). The CDR3 extends over 16 amino acids. V was cut by 1 base and J by 1 base, with 13 bases left in between. CDR3: CATSRGNKGTQETQYF. In nucleotides, the CDR3 is TGTGCCACCAGCAGAGGAAATAAGGGAACCCAAGAGACCCAGTACTTC. Combining the CDR3 with reference TRBV15 and TRBJ2-5 gives the whole variable domain DAMVIQNPRYQVTQFGKPVTLSCSQTLNHNVMYWYQQKSSQAPKLLFHYYDKDFNNEADTPDNFQSRRPNTSFCFLDIRSPGLGDTAMYLCATSRGNKGTQETQYFGPGTRLLVL.

The gene calls are TRBV5-1 and TRBJ1-4; 9 bases align to TRBD1. From germline, CDR1 is SGHRS and CDR2 YFSETQ. This CDR3 contains 15 residues. V lost 5 bases to trimming and J lost 3 bases; unmatched junction nucleotides: 5. In DNA, the CDR3 is TGCGCCAGCAGATCGACAGGGGGTTCTAATGAAAAACTGTTTTTT. It encodes CASRSTGGSNEKLFF.

Worth noting for this clonotype: One junction end does not reproduce the germline sequence, and a read error may be involved. V and J are TRBV6-6 and TRBJ1-2; D remains unclear. The CDR3 has 15 residues. The germline CDR1 and CDR2 sequences are MNHNY and SVGAGI (reference sequence). In nucleotides, the CDR3 is TGTGCCAGCAGTTTTCTGGCAGGAGGATTCTATGGCTCCACCTTC. Protein product: CASSFLAGGFYGSTF.

At least ten counts were recorded for this clonotype. The V gene is TRBV6-5, the J gene TRBJ2-5; 7 nucleotides align to TRBD2. The CDR3 covers 13 residues. With 6 bases clipped from V and 5 bases from J, the junction kept 6 bases outside the gene matches. Germline V gives CDR1 MNHEY, CDR2 SVGAGI. The CDR3 DNA sequence: TGTGCCAGCAGCTCGACTAGCATGGAGACCCAGTACTTC. It yields the protein CASSSTSMETQYF.

This chain connects TRBV4-1 to TRBJ2-1; a weak D match, TRBD2 (6 bases). The V end was cut by 1 base, the J end by 6 bases, with 16 bases between. This CDR3 contains 16 residues. CDR1 is MGHRA, CDR2 YSYEKL, per germline. CDR3 DNA sequence: TGCGCCAGCAGCCAAGTACTCGGAGGGGTCAGCAATGAGCAGTTCTTC. The encoded protein is CASSQVLGGVSNEQFF.

This chain connects TRBV5-5 to TRBJ2-5; 9 nucleotides align to TRBD1. Trimming at V came to 5 bases and at J to 5 bases, leaving 13 bases not matched to a gene. The CDR3 loop spans 16 amino acids. From germline, CDR1 is SGHKS and CDR2 YYEKEE (reference sequence). CDR3 in amino acids: CASRHLRQGDRETQYF. The CDR3 DNA sequence: TGTGCCAGCAGACACCTACGACAGGGGGACCGGGAGACCCAGTACTTC.

The chain uses TRBV20-1 and TRBJ1-5; D remains unclear. This CDR3 comprises 14 residues. Germline V gene lookup returns CDR1 DFQATT and CDR2 SNEGSKA (reference sequence). With 3 bases removed from V and 4 bases from J, the gap between germline ends came to 13 bases. CDR3 residues: CSASGGQENQPQHF. CDR3 coding DNA: TGCAGTGCTAGTGGTGGGCAAGAGAATCAGCCCCAGCATTTT.

This clonotype was picked up a small number of times. The gene calls are TRBV24-1 and TRBJ2-5, with D possibly matching TRBD1 (5 bases). Germline lookup yields CDR1 KGHDR and CDR2 SFDVKD. Trimming shortened V by 0 bases and J by 5 bases, and 12 bases separated the two germline ends. This CDR3 is 15 amino acids long. The CDR3 nucleotides read TGTGCCACCAGTGATTTGGGCGGAGCAGGGGAGACCCAGTACTTC. It translates to CATSDLGGAGETQYF.

The rearrangement links TRBV6-1 to TRBJ1-5; D perhaps matches TRBD1 (5 bases). From germline, CDR1 is MNHNS and CDR2 SASEGT. CDR3 length: 15 amino acids. The V and J ends lost 5 bases and 4 bases respectively, with 15 bases between them. The CDR3 DNA sequence: TGTGCCAGCAGTCTGACAGACCCTTATAATCAGCCCCAGCATTTT. This translates into CASSLTDPYNQPQHF.

This clonotype was counted only a few times. V gene TRBV5-1 combines with J gene TRBJ2-5; D may be TRBD2 (6 bases). Germline CDR1 and CDR2: SGHRS and YFSETQ. The CDR3 has 16 residues. V dropped 4 bases and J dropped 3 bases, with 19 bases sitting between them. The CDR3 DNA reads as TGCGCCAGCAGCGAGACCCCGGGACTGAGGAAAGAGACCCAGTACTTC. Protein product: CASSETPGLRKETQYF.

The J gene is TRBJ2-3, the V gene TRBV27, with TRBD2 matching over 10 bases. CDR1 and CDR2 from the germline V gene are MNHEY and SMNVEV (reference sequence). V gave up 5 bases and J gave up 3 bases; unmatched junction bases: 5. CDR3 length: 15 amino acids. The DNA of the CDR3 is TGTGCCAGCAGTCCCACTAGCGGGGTTACAGATACGCAGTATTTT. Encoded protein: CASSPTSGVTDTQYF.